A few counts support the clone carrying this T cell receptor beta chain. This sample stems from a study of CD8 T cells in Susac syndrome. In germline, CDR1 is MDHEN, CDR2 SYDVKM. The CDR3 extends over 13 amino acids. The germline V and J ends were trimmed by 2 bases and 1 base, with 5 bases remaining between them. The authors reverse transcribed about 0.45 to 1 ug RNA with random hexamers. TCRdb re-derived calls from the immunoSEQ multiplex PCR reads in MiXCR, one entry per CDR3 protein. The table lists about 190,000 distinct CDR3 sequences, around 93% of them singletons. This sequence originates from a human donor with Susac syndrome. This chain uses TRBV28 with TRBJ2-5; the D is unclear. The specimen sequenced was CD8+ T cells from PBMCs. CDR3 in amino acids: CASSLGRQETQYF. In DNA, the CDR3 is TGTGCCAGCAGTTTAGGTCGCCAAGAGACCCAGTACTTC.